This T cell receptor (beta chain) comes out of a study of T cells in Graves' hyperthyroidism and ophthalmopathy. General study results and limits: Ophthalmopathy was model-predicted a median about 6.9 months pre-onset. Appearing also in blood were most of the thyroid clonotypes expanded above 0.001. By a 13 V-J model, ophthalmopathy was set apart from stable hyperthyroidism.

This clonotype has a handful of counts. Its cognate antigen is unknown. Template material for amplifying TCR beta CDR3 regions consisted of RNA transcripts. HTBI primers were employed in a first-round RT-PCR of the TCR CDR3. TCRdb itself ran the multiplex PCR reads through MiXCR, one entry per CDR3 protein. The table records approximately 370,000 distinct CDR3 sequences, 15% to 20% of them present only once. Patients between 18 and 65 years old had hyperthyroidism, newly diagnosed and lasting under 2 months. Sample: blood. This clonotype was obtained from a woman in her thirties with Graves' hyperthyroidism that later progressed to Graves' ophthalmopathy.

The CDR3 DNA follows: TGTGCCACCAGTGGCATGAGTAAACAACACTCTGGGGCCAACGTCCTGACTTTC. Protein sequence: CATSGMSKQHSGANVLTF. The chain recombines TRBV24-1 with TRBJ2-6; no firm D call. The CDR3 sequence is 18 residues long. V lost 5 bases, J lost 0 bases, and 16 bases lay in between. From germline, CDR1 is KGHDR and CDR2 SFDVKD.